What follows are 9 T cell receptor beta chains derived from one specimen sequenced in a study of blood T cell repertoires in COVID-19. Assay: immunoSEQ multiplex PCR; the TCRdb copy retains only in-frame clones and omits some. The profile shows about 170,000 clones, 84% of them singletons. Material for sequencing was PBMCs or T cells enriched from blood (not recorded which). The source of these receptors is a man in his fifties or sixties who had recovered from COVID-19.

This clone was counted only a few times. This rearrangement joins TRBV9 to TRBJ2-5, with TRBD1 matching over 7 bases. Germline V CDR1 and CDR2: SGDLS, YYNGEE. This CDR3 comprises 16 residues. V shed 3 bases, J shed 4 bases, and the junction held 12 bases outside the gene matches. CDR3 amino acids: CASSGIGTDLLETQYF. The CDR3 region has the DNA TGTGCCAGCAGCGGTATCGGGACAGATCTTCTAGAGACCCAGTACTTC.

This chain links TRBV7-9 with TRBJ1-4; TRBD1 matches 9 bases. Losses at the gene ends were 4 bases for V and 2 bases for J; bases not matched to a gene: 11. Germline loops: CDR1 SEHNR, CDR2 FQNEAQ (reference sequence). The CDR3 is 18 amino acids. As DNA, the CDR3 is TGTGCCAGCAGCTCGCCCGGGACAGGGTTCGCGACTAATGAAAAACTGTTTTTT. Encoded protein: CASSSPGTGFATNEKLFF.

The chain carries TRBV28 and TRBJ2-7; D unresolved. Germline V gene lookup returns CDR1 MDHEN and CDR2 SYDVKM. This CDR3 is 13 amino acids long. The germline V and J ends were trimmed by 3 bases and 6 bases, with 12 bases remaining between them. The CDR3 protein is CASSLVQTSEQYF. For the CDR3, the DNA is TGTGCCAGCAGTTTGGTACAGACATCCGAGCAGTACTTC.

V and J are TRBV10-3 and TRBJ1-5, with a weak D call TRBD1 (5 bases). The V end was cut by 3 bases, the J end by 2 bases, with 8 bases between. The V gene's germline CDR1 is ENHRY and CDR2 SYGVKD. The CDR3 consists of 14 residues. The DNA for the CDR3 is TGTGCCATCAGTGACCAGGGCCGCAATCAGCCCCAGCATTTT. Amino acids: CAISDQGRNQPQHF.

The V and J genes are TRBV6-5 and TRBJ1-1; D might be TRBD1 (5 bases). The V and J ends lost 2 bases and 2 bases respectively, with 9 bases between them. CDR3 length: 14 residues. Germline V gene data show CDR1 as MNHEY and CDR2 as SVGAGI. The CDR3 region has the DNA TGTGCCAGCAGTTACGCGACAGTTAACACTGAAGCTTTCTTT. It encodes CASSYATVNTEAFF.

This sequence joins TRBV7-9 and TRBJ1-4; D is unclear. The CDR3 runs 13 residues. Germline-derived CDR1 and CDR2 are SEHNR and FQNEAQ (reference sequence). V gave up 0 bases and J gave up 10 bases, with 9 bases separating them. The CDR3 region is CASSLALLGKLFF. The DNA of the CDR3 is TGTGCCAGCAGCTTAGCGCTCCTAGGAAAACTGTTTTTT.

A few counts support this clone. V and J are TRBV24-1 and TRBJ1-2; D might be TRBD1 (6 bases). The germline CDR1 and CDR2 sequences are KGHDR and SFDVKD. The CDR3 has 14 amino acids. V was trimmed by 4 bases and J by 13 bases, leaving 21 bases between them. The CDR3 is CATSDPNPCQGRTF. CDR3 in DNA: TGTGCCACCAGTGACCCGAACCCCTGCCAGGGGCGCACCTTC.

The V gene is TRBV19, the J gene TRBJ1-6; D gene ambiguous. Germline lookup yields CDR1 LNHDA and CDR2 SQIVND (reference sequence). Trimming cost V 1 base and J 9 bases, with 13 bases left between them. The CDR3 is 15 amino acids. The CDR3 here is CASSIGAQMASPLHF. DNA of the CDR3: TGTGCCAGTAGTATAGGGGCCCAGATGGCTTCACCCCTCCACTTT.

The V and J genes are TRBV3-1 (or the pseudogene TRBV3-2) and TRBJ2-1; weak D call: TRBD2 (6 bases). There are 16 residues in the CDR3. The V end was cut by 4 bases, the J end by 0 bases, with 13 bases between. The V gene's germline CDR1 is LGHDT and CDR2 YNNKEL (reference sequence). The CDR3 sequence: CASSPGAPSSYNEQFF. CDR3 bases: TGTGCCAGCAGCCCGGGAGCCCCGAGCTCCTACAATGAGCAGTTCTTC.